These 8 T cell receptor beta chains came from one sample sequenced in a study of shared clonotypes between healthy human individuals. Clones were read by immunoSEQ multiplex PCR, and TCRdb kept only the in-frame ones, dropping some. The sample yields about 490,000 clones, around 80% seen once. Sequenced: PBMCs. These TCRs come from a woman between 40 and 50 years old in good health. Some clones in this sample may be carry-over from other donors' samples.

The table lists this clone with a few counts. V usage is TRBV5-1 and J usage is TRBJ2-7, with 7 bases identical to TRBD1. The V segment lost 2 bases and the J segment 7 bases; nucleotides outside the gene matches: 9. The CDR3 has 14 residues. Germline assignment: CDR1 SGHRS and CDR2 YFSETQ. Written as DNA, the CDR3 is TGCGCCAGCAGCTTCCGGGACAGTAGACAGGAGCAGTACTTC. This gives the protein CASSFRDSRQEQYF.

This clone has just one count. The CDR3 reads CASSKSRSSSYEQYF. CDR3 coding DNA: TGCGCCAGCAGCAAATCAAGGTCCTCCTCCTACGAGCAGTACTTC. V and J are TRBV4-1 and TRBJ2-7; no clear D. There are 15 residues in the CDR3. With 5 bases removed from V and 0 bases from J, the gap between germline ends came to 14 bases. The V gene's germline CDR1 is MGHRA and CDR2 YSYEKL.

As for this clone: Mismatch with germline at one junction end may stem from a read error. The chain joins TRBV2 to TRBJ1-3; D not certain. This CDR3 is 12 amino acids long. In germline, CDR1 is SNHLY, CDR2 FYNNEI. The CDR3 sequence: CASSVLFAGWVF. CDR3 nucleotide sequence: TGTGCCAGCAGTGTCCTGTTTGCGGGCTGGGTTTTT.

The rearrangement uses TRBV7-8 and TRBJ1-2; weak D call: TRBD1 (6 bases). The CDR3 runs 12 residues. Germline CDR1 reads SGHVS; CDR2 reads FQNEAQ. V was clipped by 4 bases and J by 8 bases, with 11 bases between them. The CDR3 DNA reads TGTGCCAGCAGCTCTTTGGGGGGCGGCTACACCTTC. Protein product: CASSSLGGGYTF.

CDR3 in DNA: TGTGCCAGCAACCAGGACAGGGGGCAGGATACGCAGTATTTT. This gives the protein CASNQDRGQDTQYF. V is TRBV9 and J is TRBJ2-3, with 11 positions matching TRBD1. V lost 6 bases, J lost 6 bases, and 6 bases stayed unmatched. The CDR3 covers 14 residues. Germline V gene sequence: CDR1 SGDLS, CDR2 YYNGEE.

The genes are TRBV7-8 and TRBJ1-1; 7 bases are shared with TRBD1. Germline V gives CDR1 SGHVS, CDR2 FQNEAQ. The CDR3 is 12 amino acids. V gave up 2 bases and J gave up 10 bases; unmatched junction bases: 4. Here the CDR3 DNA reads TGTGCCAGCAGCTTATCGGCAGGGGGAGCTTTCTTT. Amino acids: CASSLSAGGAFF.

The chain carries TRBV28 and TRBJ2-5; TRBD2 agrees at 9 bases. The CDR3 contains 16 residues. CDR1 and CDR2 from the germline V gene are MDHEN and SYDVKM. V was pared by 6 bases and J by 4 bases, with 12 bases of the junction left unmatched. This CDR3 reads CASSNLGREGRETQYF. In DNA, the CDR3 is TGTGCCAGCAGCAATCTCGGGCGGGAGGGCCGAGAGACCCAGTACTTC.

With respect to this clone: The junction departs from the called germline gene at one end, perhaps through a read error. The sample has other DNA sequences that encode this CDR3 too. The V gene is TRBV29-1, the J gene TRBJ1-3; TRBD1 is a possible D gene (6 bases). Looked up from germline, CDR1 is SQVTM and CDR2 is ANQGSEA. CDR3 length equals 14 residues. The CDR3 bases are TGCAGCGCATGGGACGAACGAGGGGGAAACACCATATACTTT. Protein: CSAWDERGGNTIYF.